The source of this T cell receptor (beta chain) is a study of CD8 T cells in Susac syndrome. J was trimmed by 5 bases and V by 5 bases; bases with no gene match: 7. CDR1 and CDR2 from the germline V gene are SGHAT and FQNNGV. This CDR3 comprises 16 residues. Notes on the study in general: Peak Susac CD8+ clonal expansion was seen in TEMRA cells and active patients.

From blood CD8+ and CD4+ T cells, the TCR beta chain was sequenced. TEMRA cells were enriched by FACS, while CD8+ and CD4+ T cells were obtained through a negative isolation that was performed magnetically. A word on this clonotype: Its target is unknown.

Random hexamers were used to reverse transcribe about 0.5 to 1 ug of RNA. Amplification of the TCR beta CDR3 was carried out by immunoSEQ multiplex PCR, which spanned a total of 54 Vbeta and 13 Jbeta segments. TCRdb re-analysed the immunoSEQ multiplex PCR reads in MiXCR, keeping a single row per CDR3 protein. This table holds roughly 100,000 distinct CDR3 sequences, around 96% found once. This receptor was obtained from a human donor with Susac syndrome. Material: CD8+ T cells from PBMCs. The chain uses TRBV11-2 and TRBJ1-6, with 9 positions matching TRBD1. The CDR3 reads CASSHGQGLNNSPLHF. The CDR3 bases are TGTGCCAGCAGCCATGGACAGGGGTTAAATAATTCACCCCTCCACTTT.